These 16 T cell receptor beta chains were all obtained from the same sample, sequenced in a study of T cell changes during pregnancy in multiple sclerosis. The data were produced by immunoSEQ multiplex PCR, yet TCRdb's version contains in-frame clones alone and is incomplete. The sample includes tens of thousands of clones, around nine tenths of them seen just once. This specimen was CD4+ T cells from peripheral blood mononuclear cells, taken before pregnancy. The receptors were gathered from a female donor with multiple sclerosis, enrolled in a pregnancy study.

This rearrangement joins TRBV5-6 to TRBJ2-2; D ambiguous. This CDR3 is 15 amino acids long. V was pared by 1 base and J by 1 base, with 8 bases between. Per the germline V gene, CDR1 is SGHDT and CDR2 is YYEEEE. The DNA for the CDR3 is TGTGCCAGCAGCTTGACCCGACAGAACACCGGGGAGCTGTTTTTT. Amino acid sequence: CASSLTRQNTGELFF.

This clone was detected once. This CDR3 reads CASSSGQLLSYEQYF. The CDR3 DNA follows: TGTGCCAGCAGCTCAGGACAGCTCCTATCCTACGAGCAGTACTTC. V usage is TRBV28 and J usage is TRBJ2-7; maybe TRBD1 (6 bases). The CDR3 has 15 amino acids. V lost 6 bases and J lost 1, with 16 bases in between. CDR1 and CDR2 from the germline V gene are MDHEN and SYDVKM.

CDR3 loop: CASSYLDTQYF. CDR3 DNA: TGCGCCAGCAGCTACTTAGATACGCAGTATTTT. The chain combines TRBV5-1 with TRBJ2-3; no clear D. V shed 3 bases and J shed 5 bases, with 4 bases lying between them. The CDR3 consists of 11 residues. Germline CDR1 is SGHRS and CDR2 is YFSETQ.

This chain joins TRBV27 and TRBJ2-1, with a possible D match to TRBD1 (5 bases). This CDR3 comprises 18 residues. Germline CDR1 reads MNHEY; CDR2 reads SMNVEV (reference sequence). V was shortened by 0 bases and J by 2 bases, with 17 bases between the two germline ends. CDR3 sequence (DNA): TGTGCCAGCAGTTTATCTACCTCAGGGTCCATCCCCTACAATGAGCAGTTCTTC. Protein sequence: CASSLSTSGSIPYNEQFF.

The chain employs TRBV28 and TRBJ1-5; D unresolved. V lost 6 bases and J lost 4, with 13 bases in between. The germline V gene has CDR1 MDHEN and CDR2 SYDVKM. The CDR3 is 14 amino acids. The DNA of the CDR3 is TGTGCCAGCAGGGCACAATTGATGAATCAGCCCCAGCATTTT. As protein: CASRAQLMNQPQHF.

A single count supports this clone. The chain recombines TRBV7-9 with TRBJ2-3; D remains unclear. CDR1 is SEHNR and CDR2 is FQNEAQ in the germline V gene (reference sequence). The CDR3 has 12 amino acids. V lost 5 bases and J 0 bases, leaving 3 bases between the germline ends. The CDR3 DNA sequence: TGTGCCAGCAGCCCTAGCACAGATACGCAGTATTTT. Its protein is CASSPSTDTQYF.

This rearrangement joins TRBV19 to TRBJ2-7, with 10 bases identical to TRBD1. Losses at the gene ends were 4 bases for V and 6 bases for J; bases not matched to a gene: 6. CDR3 length: 14 amino acids. CDR1 is LNHDA, CDR2 SQIVND, per germline (reference sequence). CDR3 coding DNA: TGTGCCAGTAGTAGGAACCGGGACAGGGGCGAGCAGTACTTC. It encodes CASSRNRDRGEQYF.

The V gene is TRBV19, the J gene TRBJ2-2; D not resolved. Trimming cost V 3 bases and J 0 bases, with 14 bases left between them. CDR3 length equals 17 residues. Germline V CDR1 and CDR2: LNHDA, SQIVND (reference sequence). CDR3 bases: TGTGCCAGTAGTATTATGGGCCGAGATTCGAACACCGGGGAGCTGTTTTTT. It specifies CASSIMGRDSNTGELFF.

The V call is TRBV5-1, the J call TRBJ2-7; the D gene is possibly TRBD2 (6 bases). The CDR3 contains 14 residues. Germline lookup yields CDR1 SGHRS and CDR2 YFSETQ. Trimming shortened V by 1 base and J by 5 bases, and 13 bases separated the two germline ends. In DNA form, the CDR3 reads TGCGCCAGCAGCTTGTACGGGAGCGTCGACGAGCAGTACTTC. Amino acids: CASSLYGSVDEQYF.

The chain is built from TRBV18 and TRBJ1-4, with unresolved D. CDR1 KGHSH and CDR2 LQKENI come from the germline V gene. Trimming stripped 4 bases from V and 4 bases from J, with 10 bases between. This CDR3 has 14 residues. The CDR3 region is CASSRRQVNEKLFF. The CDR3 coding sequence is TGTGCCAGCTCACGACGGCAGGTTAATGAAAAACTGTTTTTT.

J is TRBJ2-7 and V is TRBV21-1; the table's D call, TRBD2, has no DNA check behind it. TRBV21-1 is a pseudogene segment. There are 18 residues in the CDR3. The CDR3 spells CASSKSRLAGAVGYEQYF. Here the CDR3 DNA reads TGTGCCAGCAGCAAGTCGAGACTAGCGGGAGCGGTGGGGTACGAGCAGTACTTC.

The CDR3 DNA follows: TGTGCCAGCAGCTCGACAGGAAGATTTCCTAACTATGGCTACACCTTC. It specifies CASSSTGRFPNYGYTF. The V and J genes are TRBV7-9 and TRBJ1-2; tentative D call: TRBD1 (6 bases). CDR1 SEHNR and CDR2 FQNEAQ come from the germline V gene (reference sequence). The V end lost 4 bases, the J end lost 0 bases, and 15 bases lay between the germline ends. This CDR3 spans 16 amino acids.

V gene TRBV6-1 combines with J gene TRBJ2-1; 14 bases fit TRBD2. The CDR3 has 15 residues. Losses at the gene ends were 4 bases for V and 8 bases for J; bases not matched to a gene: 4. In germline, CDR1 is MNHNS, CDR2 SASEGT. For the CDR3, the DNA is TGTGCCAGCAGTGGGACTAGCGGGAGGACCGATGAGCAGTTCTTC. This encodes CASSGTSGRTDEQFF.

V usage is TRBV11-2 and J usage is TRBJ1-1; 9 bases match TRBD1. The germline CDR1 and CDR2 sequences are SGHAT and FQNNGV. This CDR3 contains 14 residues. Unmatched junction bases numbered 7, after V lost 0 bases and J lost 11 bases. The chain's CDR3 is CASSLDLRTGAAFF. DNA of the CDR3: TGTGCCAGCAGCTTAGATTTAAGGACAGGGGCCGCTTTCTTT.

The chain uses TRBV7-9 and TRBJ2-1; a possible D gene is TRBD2 (6 bases). CDR3 size: 14 residues. V lost 8 bases to trimming and J lost 7 bases, with 18 bases between them. CDR1 SEHNR and CDR2 FQNEAQ come from the germline V gene (reference sequence). In nucleotides, the CDR3 is TGTGCCAGCGGCCCGGGGGAGGAAGGGAATGAGCAGTTCTTC. It translates to CASGPGEEGNEQFF.

This clone was seen just once. The chain carries TRBV10-3 and TRBJ2-7, with D perhaps matching TRBD2 (6 bases). This CDR3 comprises 14 residues. Per germline, CDR1 ENHRY and CDR2 SYGVKD. V was shortened by 0 bases and J by 7 bases, with 13 bases between the two germline ends. In DNA, the CDR3 is TGTGCCATCAGTGAGTCCGGGGGAGAGCCGGAGCAGTACTTC. It codes for CAISESGGEPEQYF.